This TCR beta chain stems from a study of Ad26.COV2.S vaccination and SARS-CoV-2 variants. Profiled with immunoSEQ multiplex PCR; TCRdb holds only in-frame clones, not every one. The sample has a few hundred thousand clones; around 92% are singletons. Treatment given: 15 to 20 received Ad26.COV2.S at low or high dose, single or two shots; about 5 received placebo; per-sample allocation not given. Material that was analyzed had been drawn on day 63 after the first vaccine or placebo injection. Built on an Ad26 vector, the vaccine expressed Wuhan-strain SARS-CoV-2 spike. Of note for this clone: The antigen remains undetermined.

Study conclusions and caveats: In vaccinated individuals, spike-specific CD8+ and CD4+ T cell responses reportedly displayed substantial breadth. Total T cell responses may have been underestimated by the TCR breadth and depth analyses.

CDR1 and CDR2 from the germline V gene are SNHLY and FYNNEI. The germline V and J ends were trimmed by 6 bases and 2 bases, with 16 bases remaining between them. The CDR3 is 15 residues long. The genes are TRBV2 and TRBJ2-5; D possibly corresponds to TRBD2 (6 bases). This sequence originates from a person aged 18-60 years who received the Ad26.COV2.S COVID-19 vaccine or a placebo. This material consisted of peripheral blood, taken in a trial of Ad26.COV2.S vaccine versus placebo. The CDR3 nucleotides read TGTGCCAGCAGCCGGGACTCGAGCGGGCAAGAGACCCAGTACTTC. This codes for CASSRDSSGQETQYF.